The following is a T cell receptor (beta chain) sequence with its context. Antigen specificity is unknown. The sample comes from a study of a mutant IDH1 vaccine in newly diagnosed glioma. Germline CDR1 is SQVTM and CDR2 is ANQGSEA. The CDR3 runs to 16 residues. Trimming removed 0 bases from V and 4 bases from J; junction bases left unmatched: 9. Stated time point: week 5, during vaccination. Topical imiquimod was applied with each vaccine dose, which held 300 ug of mutant IDH1 20-mer peptide. Clones were read by immunoSEQ multiplex PCR, and TCRdb kept only the in-frame ones, dropping some. The sample shows some 51,000 clones, around 80% of them seen only once.

The sequence was collected from a man in his fifties or sixties with glioma. V usage is TRBV29-1 and J usage is TRBJ2-3; 8 bases line up with TRBD1. Sample: PBMCs, taken from a glioma patient whose treatment included an IDH1 peptide vaccine. In DNA form, the CDR3 reads TGCAGCGTTGAAGATCGCCGACAGGGGTCCCCAGATACGCAGTATTTT. Translation gives CSVEDRRQGSPDTQYF.